This T cell receptor (beta chain) was sequenced in a study of OX40 agonist ivuxolimab in advanced cancers. About the study: Patients in the trial were receiving intravenous ivuxolimab every 2 weeks, at doses of 0.01 to 10 mg/kg. Three patients, one with hepatocellular carcinoma and two with cutaneous melanoma, achieved partial responses. Study results and caveats: At doses 0.1 to 3.0 mg/kg, CD4+ and CD8+ clones expanded.

Clones were sequenced by immunoSEQ multiplex PCR, and TCRdb holds only the in-frame ones, with some missing. The sample lists approximately 44,000 clones, roughly nine tenths occurring once. Turning to this clone: Its antigen is undetermined.

The input for sequencing was CD4+ or CD8+ T cells sorted from blood, taken in a trial of the OX40 agonist ivuxolimab. The TCR originated in an adult with an advanced solid tumor such as melanoma, head and neck, liver or kidney cancer.

The CDR3 nucleotides are TGTGCCAGCGCCCTTGGCGGGAGCGTTATCCACGAGCAGTACTTC. Its translation: CASALGGSVIHEQYF. V gene TRBV2 combines with J gene TRBJ2-7, with 7 bases lining up with TRBD2. This CDR3 is 15 amino acids long. V shed 8 bases and J 5 bases; nucleotides not matched to a gene: 15. Germline values: CDR1 SNHLY, CDR2 FYNNEI.